The 31 T cell receptor beta chains below were found in one sample sequenced in a study of blood T cell repertoires in COVID-19 (dated by TCRdb to 2020 to 2021). Libraries were prepared through the immunoSEQ multiplex PCR assay. Not all clones reach the TCRdb copy of this immuneACCESS table, which keeps in-frame sequences only. Checked studies attribute under half of the gap to unresolved V genes and leave the rest unexplained. Within this sample are about 260,000 clones, with more than 85% of them counted one time only. The top ten hold 2% to 3% of the sample. Input material: peripheral blood. These TCRs come from a young adult with COVID-19, enrolled during active disease.

The V gene is TRBV27, the J gene TRBJ1-5, with D tentatively TRBD1 (5 bases). Germline V gene data show CDR1 as MNHEY and CDR2 as SMNVEV (reference sequence). This CDR3 is 15 amino acids long. V lost 9 bases and J lost 0, with 15 bases in between. DNA of the CDR3: TGTGCCAGGGGGGGTGGGGGGAATAGCAATCAGCCCCAGCATTTT. Protein sequence: CARGGGGNSNQPQHF.

V usage is TRBV27 and J usage is TRBJ2-1; D gene unclear. The CDR3 length is 14 residues. Germline V CDR1 and CDR2: MNHEY, SMNVEV (reference sequence). V was cut by 0 bases and J by 7 bases, with 10 bases left in between. The CDR3: CASSLSTPSNEQFF. CDR3 nucleotide sequence: TGTGCCAGCAGTTTATCCACTCCGAGTAATGAGCAGTTCTTC.

The genes are TRBV19 and TRBJ1-5; TRBD1 matches 8 bases. The CDR3 consists of 15 residues. Germline-derived CDR1 and CDR2 are LNHDA and SQIVND (reference sequence). V shed 8 bases and J 1 base; nucleotides not matched to a gene: 7. CDR3 residues: CASPTGGHSNQPQHF. As DNA, the CDR3 is TGTGCCAGTCCTACAGGGGGACACAGCAATCAGCCCCAGCATTTT.

The rearrangement links TRBV24-1 to TRBJ2-3; the match to TRBD2 covers 15 bases. Per the germline V gene, CDR1 is KGHDR and CDR2 is SFDVKD. The CDR3 spans 16 residues. V lost 5 bases, J lost 9 bases, and 8 bases stayed unmatched. The CDR3 bases are TGTGCCACCAGTGCCACGGGACTAGCGGGAGGAGGGACGCAGTATTTT. It encodes CATSATGLAGGGTQYF.

The V call is TRBV30, the J call TRBJ1-3; unclear D gene. Trimming left V 2 bases short and J 0 bases short, with 14 bases between. The CDR3 runs to 16 residues. Germline lookup yields CDR1 GTSNPN and CDR2 SVGIG (reference sequence). The DNA for the CDR3 is TGTGCCTGGAGTAGGCAGGCGGGGAGCTCTGGAAACACCATATATTTT. Translated: CAWSRQAGSSGNTIYF.

The chain uses TRBV4-1 and TRBJ2-5, with 10 bases aligning to TRBD2. Germline trimming cut 1 base from V and 4 bases from J; bases unmatched to any gene: 3. The CDR3 covers 15 residues. Germline CDR1 is MGHRA and CDR2 is YSYEKL. CDR3: CASSQAPSGRETQYF. DNA for the CDR3: TGCGCCAGCAGCCAAGCTCCTAGCGGGAGAGAGACCCAGTACTTC.

The chain employs TRBV19 and TRBJ2-7; TRBD1 matches 7 bases. Losses at the gene ends were 4 bases for V and 0 bases for J; bases not matched to a gene: 9. CDR3 size: 16 residues. Germline V gives CDR1 LNHDA, CDR2 SQIVND (reference sequence). CDR3 sequence (DNA): TGTGCCAGTAGTACTAGGGACAGTCAAACCTCCTACGAGCAGTACTTC. It translates to CASSTRDSQTSYEQYF.

The chain's CDR3 is CASRTGTGGRVGNRSPLHF. The CDR3 DNA reads TGTGCCAGCAGAACCGGGACAGGGGGCCGCGTGGGGAACCGCTCACCCCTCCACTTT. The V gene is TRBV27, the J gene TRBJ1-6, with 12 positions matching TRBD1. The trim removed 6 bases at V and 10 bases at J, leaving 19 bases unmatched. Germline V gene lookup returns CDR1 MNHEY and CDR2 SMNVEV (reference sequence). The CDR3 spans 19 residues.

This clone was detected a few times. The V call is TRBV27, the J call TRBJ1-4, with D uncertain. Germline V CDR1 and CDR2: MNHEY, SMNVEV (reference sequence). V lost 2 bases and J 7 bases, leaving 20 bases between the germline ends. This CDR3 is 17 amino acids long. CDR3 nucleotides: TGTGCCAGCAGTTTACTACGTCCCAAGGGTGGAGGTGAAAAACTGTTTTTT. It yields the protein CASSLLRPKGGGEKLFF. Full variable domain (remainder filled in from reference TRBV27 and TRBJ1-4): EAQVTQNPRYLITVTGKKLTVTCSQNMNHEYMSWYRQDPGLGLRQIYYSMNVEVTDKGDVPEGYKVSRKEKRNFPLILESPSPNQTSLYFCASSLLRPKGGGEKLFFGSGTQLSVL.

This clone was seen just once. J is TRBJ2-5 and V is TRBV24-1, with TRBD2 matching 12 bases. Germline CDR1 and CDR2: KGHDR and SFDVKD. V dropped 7 bases and J dropped 4; count of bases not matched to a gene: 6. The CDR3 sequence is 15 residues long. CDR3 sequence: CATSRTGLAGETQYF. The CDR3 DNA reads TGTGCCACCAGCCGAACGGGACTAGCGGGAGAGACCCAGTACTTC.

This rearrangement joins TRBV7-2 to TRBJ2-2; 7 nucleotides agree with TRBD2. Germline CDR1 is SGHTA and CDR2 is FQGNSA. The J segment lost 4 bases and the V segment lost 0 bases, leaving 8 bases of the junction unmatched. This CDR3 is 17 amino acids long. The CDR3 protein is CASSLAGGPVSTGELFF. The CDR3 DNA is TGTGCCAGCAGCTTAGCGGGAGGGCCTGTAAGCACCGGGGAGCTGTTTTTT.

Written as DNA, the CDR3 is TGTGCCAGCAGTTTTACAGGGCGAGGTCCTGATCAGCCCCAGCATTTT. Translating it yields CASSFTGRGPDQPQHF. The chain uses TRBV28 and TRBJ1-5, with D perhaps matching TRBD1 (6 bases). V lost 3 bases and J lost 5, with 17 bases in between. Germline CDR1 reads MDHEN; CDR2 reads SYDVKM. The CDR3 consists of 16 residues.

This clone was seen a few times. The chain couples TRBV19 to TRBJ1-1; TRBD1 agrees at 11 bases. CDR3 length equals 13 residues. Germline lookup yields CDR1 LNHDA and CDR2 SQIVND (reference sequence). Trimming cost V 6 bases and J 8 bases; bases outside gene matches: 5. The CDR3 DNA reads TGTGCCAGTAGCCAAGGACAGGGGGCGGAAGCTTTCTTT. Translated, it gives CASSQGQGAEAFF.

The V and J genes are TRBV18 and TRBJ1-2; no definite D call. The V end lost 3 bases, the J end lost 4 bases, and 18 bases lay between the germline ends. Germline values: CDR1 KGHSH, CDR2 LQKENI. The CDR3 runs 16 residues. The CDR3 spells CASSPGDFGVPYGYTF. The CDR3, as DNA: TGTGCCAGCTCACCGGGTGACTTTGGAGTTCCCTATGGCTACACCTTC.

The chain uses TRBV6-1 and TRBJ2-7; D remains unclear. CDR3 length: 13 residues. The germline gives CDR1 MNHNS, CDR2 SASEGT. The germline V and J ends were trimmed by 0 bases and 3 bases, with 6 bases remaining between them. The CDR3 region is CASSEAQNYEQYF. DNA of the CDR3: TGTGCCAGCAGTGAAGCCCAGAACTACGAGCAGTACTTC.

The rearrangement joins TRBV20-1 to TRBJ1-1, with D tentatively TRBD1 (5 bases). The CDR3 consists of 14 residues. Trimming shortened V by 3 bases and J by 0 bases, and 11 bases separated the two germline ends. CDR1 is DFQATT and CDR2 is SNEGSKA in the germline V gene (reference sequence). DNA of the CDR3: TGCAGTGCTAGTCCAGGGCCGATGAACACTGAAGCTTTCTTT. This gives the protein CSASPGPMNTEAFF.

This chain uses TRBV9 with TRBJ2-5; 7 bases map to TRBD1. V was clipped by 0 bases and J by 4 bases; unmatched bases: 3. CDR3 size: 14 residues. CDR1 is SGDLS, CDR2 YYNGEE, per germline. CDR3 sequence (DNA): TGTGCCAGCAGCGTAGGAGGGGGCCCAGAGACCCAGTACTTC. Translating it yields CASSVGGGPETQYF.

This clone appeared a few times. The chain uses TRBV10-1 and TRBJ2-2; tentative D call: TRBD2 (5 bases). With 5 bases removed from V and 4 bases from J, the gap between germline ends came to 14 bases. This CDR3 is built from 15 residues. Germline V gene sequence: CDR1 WNHNN, CDR2 SYGVQD (reference sequence). CDR3 nucleotides: TGCGCCAGCAGTCAGGAGAGGGCCGCCACCGGGGAGCTGTTTTTT. This translates into CASSQERAATGELFF.

The genes are TRBV5-1 and TRBJ1-4, with 11 bases identical to TRBD1. The CDR3 spans 15 residues. V trimming: 4 bases; J trimming: 7 bases; junction bases outside the gene matches: 6. CDR1 and CDR2 (germline): SGHRS, YFSETQ. The CDR3 loop reads CASSNAGTGGEKLFF. The CDR3 region has the DNA TGCGCCAGCAGCAACGCCGGGACAGGGGGTGAAAAACTGTTTTTT.

This rearrangement joins TRBV29-1 to TRBJ2-7; 11 nucleotides align to TRBD2. CDR3 length: 14 amino acids. Trimming cost V 6 bases and J 2 bases; bases outside gene matches: 6. Germline CDR1 reads SQVTM; CDR2 reads ANQGSEA. The CDR3: CSVSGLADAYEQYF. CDR3 in DNA: TGCAGCGTCTCGGGACTAGCGGACGCCTACGAGCAGTACTTC.

The table lists this clone with a count of one. The chain uses TRBV2 and TRBJ2-5; D is unclear. Germline CDR1 is SNHLY and CDR2 is FYNNEI. V gave up 2 bases and J gave up 2 bases, with 3 bases separating them. The CDR3 has 12 residues. The CDR3 loop is CASSEQQETQYF. The CDR3, as DNA: TGTGCCAGCAGTGAACAGCAAGAGACCCAGTACTTC.

CDR3 DNA sequence: TGTGCCAGTAGTAATAGCCGAGCCAAAAACATTCAGTACTTC. Translated, it gives CASSNSRAKNIQYF. The rearrangement joins TRBV19 to TRBJ2-4, with no clear D. The CDR3 contains 14 residues. Germline V gene lookup returns CDR1 LNHDA and CDR2 SQIVND (reference sequence). The germline V and J ends were trimmed by 4 bases and 0 bases, with 7 bases remaining between them.

This chain links TRBV28 with TRBJ2-1, with TRBD2 as a possible D gene (5 bases). Per germline, CDR1 MDHEN and CDR2 SYDVKM. V shed 6 bases and J shed 0 bases, with 15 bases lying between them. This CDR3 is built from 16 residues. As DNA, the CDR3 is TGTGCCAGCAGCCCGGGGTTGCTAGGCTCCTACAATGAGCAGTTCTTC. It is translated as CASSPGLLGSYNEQFF. Drawing the rest from reference TRBV28 and TRBJ2-1, the complete variable domain is DVKVTQSSRYLVKRTGEKVFLECVQDMDHENMFWYRQDPGLGLRLIYFSYDVKMKEKGDIPEGYSVSREKKERFSLILESASTNQTSMYLCASSPGLLGSYNEQFFGPGTRLTVL.

The chain carries TRBV6-2 or TRBV6-3 and TRBJ2-3; 10 bases map to TRBD1. Per the germline V gene, CDR1 is MNHEY and CDR2 is SVGEGT. V trimming: 4 bases; J trimming: 0 bases; junction bases outside the gene matches: 7. The length of the CDR3 is 17 residues. The CDR3 loop reads CASSSDRGAMSTDTQYF. CDR3 in DNA: TGTGCCAGCAGTTCGGACAGGGGGGCTATGAGCACAGATACGCAGTATTTT.

This clone showed up just once. The rearrangement uses TRBV18 and TRBJ2-5; no reliable D call. The CDR3 is 13 amino acids. Between the trimmed V and J ends, which lost 3 bases and 2 bases, there was a span of 7 bases. Germline V gene data show CDR1 as KGHSH and CDR2 as LQKENI. The CDR3 nucleotides read TGTGCCAGCTCACCTACCCTACAAGAGACCCAGTACTTC. Translated, it gives CASSPTLQETQYF. The full variable domain, rest sourced from reference TRBV18 and TRBJ2-5, is NAGVMQNPRHLVRRRGQEARLRCSPMKGHSHVYWYRQLPEEGLKFMVYLQKENIIDESGMPKERFSAEFPKEGPSILRIQQVVRGDSAAYFCASSPTLQETQYFGPGTRLLVL.

The J gene is TRBJ1-1, the V gene TRBV18; 7 bases line up with TRBD1. With 6 bases clipped from V and 1 base from J, the junction kept 5 bases outside the gene matches. Germline CDR1 and CDR2: KGHSH and LQKENI. The CDR3 runs 14 residues. CDR3 DNA: TGTGCCAGCTCTCGACAGGGCGAGAACACTGAAGCTTTCTTT. Protein product: CASSRQGENTEAFF. Supplemented by reference TRBV18 and TRBJ1-1, the full variable domain reads NAGVMQNPRHLVRRRGQEARLRCSPMKGHSHVYWYRQLPEEGLKFMVYLQKENIIDESGMPKERFSAEFPKEGPSILRIQQVVRGDSAAYFCASSRQGENTEAFFGQGTRLTVV.

The V and J genes are TRBV12-3 or TRBV12-4 and TRBJ2-6; no definite D call. The V gene lost 5 bases and the J gene lost 2 bases, with 4 bases spanning the gap. The CDR3 runs to 13 residues. This CDR3 is CASSETGANVLTF. The CDR3 bases are TGTGCCAGCAGTGAGACTGGGGCCAACGTCCTGACTTTC.

This chain uses TRBV19 with TRBJ1-2, with D possibly being TRBD1 (6 bases). The germline gives CDR1 LNHDA, CDR2 SQIVND (reference sequence). This CDR3 contains 14 residues. The V and J ends lost 5 bases and 5 bases respectively, with 15 bases between them. As DNA, the CDR3 is TGTGCCAGTAGTCCGGCGGGGGGCGGTTATGGCTACACCTTC. Its protein product is CASSPAGGGYGYTF.

The CDR3 loop reads CASTGGPGTEAFF. In DNA, the CDR3 is TGTGCCAGTACAGGGGGCCCGGGCACTGAAGCTTTCTTT. This chain links TRBV2 with TRBJ1-1; 9 bases agree with TRBD1. Germline-derived CDR1 and CDR2 are SNHLY and FYNNEI. There are 13 residues in the CDR3. Losses at the gene ends were 9 bases for V and 4 bases for J; bases not matched to a gene: 6.

The V and J genes are TRBV7-9 and TRBJ2-1, with 12 bases that match TRBD2. The CDR3 length is 17 residues. V dropped 5 bases and J dropped 3; count of bases not matched to a gene: 8. Germline values: CDR1 SEHNR, CDR2 FQNEAQ (reference sequence). In nucleotides, the CDR3 is TGTGCCAGCAGCCTCTCAACTAGCGGGAGGATCTACAATGAGCAGTTCTTC. Encoded protein: CASSLSTSGRIYNEQFF.

The rearrangement uses TRBV27 and TRBJ2-1; tentatively, D is TRBD1 (5 bases). CDR1 and CDR2 (germline): MNHEY, SMNVEV (reference sequence). V was trimmed by 1 base and J by 8 bases, leaving 12 bases between them. The CDR3 totals 14 residues. The CDR3 nucleotides read TGTGCCAGCAGTTTATATCAGGGTAGGCATGAGCAGTTCTTC. It yields the protein CASSLYQGRHEQFF.